This T cell receptor beta chain derives from a study of blood T cell repertoires in COVID-19 (dated by TCRdb to the early 2020s). Regarding the complete study: Samples covering the acute and convalescent phases of COVID-19 were provided by collaborators in the United States, Italy and Spain. The samples were drawn from the first 160 participants of the ongoing ImmuneRACE study and from over 950 subjects provided by 6 global collaborators. The material from the prospective study consisted of cDNA or gDNA derived from T cells, B-cell-depleted T cells, or PBMCs. Nearly every sample came with metadata listing a de-identified subject ID, COVID-19 status, age in years and sex. Deeply sampled blood TCRbeta repertoires from subjects exposed to, actively infected with, or recovered from COVID-19 were included in the dataset. The repertoires were released in a freely available public database meant as a resource for research on the immune response to SARS-CoV-2. Where HLA class I and class II types were available, the types were taken from metadata supplied by the sample provider, not from assay-based typing.

TCRbeta CDR3 regions were amplified from genomic DNA using the immunoSEQ Assay, a bias-controlled multiplex PCR. On the authors' methods: Within the assay, amplification of reference gene primers was used to estimate how many nucleated cells each sample contained. To quantify the absolute abundance of each unique TCRbeta CDR3 rearrangement, sequence reads were collapsed and filtered. Productive Simpson clonality was computed per sample as the square root of Simpson's diversity index over productive rearrangements. The table comes from immuneACCESS by way of TCRdb, which keeps in-frame sequences with V and J called. Part of the clones is missing from these tables; in studies checked, under half for an unresolved V gene and the rest for unknown reasons. The D gene and trimming were derived from the DNA, and the V and J assignments and clone size from that table. This sample has about 370,000 clones in its table, and 80% to 90% of those were observed once. 3% of the sample goes to the ten largest clones.

Points on this clone: Its antigen specificity is not known. Base qualities are not at hand, and no much larger clone is one base apart.

The CDR3 sequence holds 14 residues, the cysteine and phenylalanine included. The sequence is cut down to CDR3 DNA, 42 bases in frame from base 1. Relative to germline, V is 7 bases shorter and J is 1 base shorter, with 11 bases between their ends. According to the germline V gene, CDR1 reads MDHEN and CDR2 reads SYDVKM. What the research found in general, with its limitations: The amount of clinical and demographic metadata varied by source and participant and was provided uncurated.

One collaborating source in Seattle enrolled patients during active infection and followed them longitudinally through the course of disease. The collaborating institutions used their own protocols to collect whole blood in K2EDTA tubes. Collaborator samples were shipped for TCRbeta analysis as frozen whole blood, isolated PBMCs, or DNA extracted from either sample type. The V and J genes are TRBV28 and TRBJ2-4; TRBD1 could be the D gene, as 6 bases match. The receptor was derived from a woman in her 30s with COVID-19, enrolled during active disease. Sequencing was carried out using peripheral blood. Here is the DNA: TGTGCCAGCAATCCCGGACAGGCCAAAAACATTCAGTACTTC. It is translated as CASNPGQAKNIQYF.